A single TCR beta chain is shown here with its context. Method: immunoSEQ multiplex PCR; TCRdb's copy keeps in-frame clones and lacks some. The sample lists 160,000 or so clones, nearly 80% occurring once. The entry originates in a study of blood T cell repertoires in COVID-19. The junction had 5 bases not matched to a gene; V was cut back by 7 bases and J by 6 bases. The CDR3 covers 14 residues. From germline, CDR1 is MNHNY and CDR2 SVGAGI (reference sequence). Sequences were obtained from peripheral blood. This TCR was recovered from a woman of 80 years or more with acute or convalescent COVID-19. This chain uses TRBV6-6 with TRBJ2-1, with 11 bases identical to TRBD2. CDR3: CASIGTSGINEQFF. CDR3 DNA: TGTGCCAGCATTGGGACTAGCGGAATCAATGAGCAGTTCTTC.